A selection of T cell receptor beta chains follows, all from one sample in a study of T cells in Graves' hyperthyroidism and ophthalmopathy. TCRdb independently ran MiXCR on the multiplex PCR reads; one entry per CDR3 protein. The sample lists roughly 720,000 distinct CDR3 sequences, 15% to 20% seen once, with around 15% in the top ten. Sequenced material: blood. All receptors derive from a middle-aged man with Graves' hyperthyroidism. CDR3s include the opening cysteine and the closing phenylalanine or tryptophan. D genes are given only for firm matches. Clone size is shown for a subset of rows, as once, few, many or a class of expanded clone.

TGTGCCAGCAGTCTGGGGTCAACCGGTGAGCAGTTCTTC CASSLGSTGEQFF 13 TRBJ2-1 few TRBV27 .
TGCAGTGCTAGTTCTCGTACAGGGGGCTTCAATCAGCCCCAGCATTTT CSASSRTGGFNQPQHF 16 TRBJ1-5 . TRBV20-1 TRBD1
TGTGCCATCATGAGAGCAAATGAGCAGTTCTTC CAIMRANEQFF 11 TRBJ2-1 few TRBV10-3 .
TGTGCCAGCACTGAAGGGAGGCGTAACACTGAAGCTTTCTTT CASTEGRRNTEAFF 14 TRBJ1-1 few TRBV12-3/TRBV12-4 .
TGTGCCAGCAGCTTAGACCCAGGAAACTACGAGCAGTACTTC CASSLDPGNYEQYF 14 TRBJ2-7 many TRBV11-2 .
TGTGCCAGTAGTCCCGGAAAATTCGACAGGATCGGAACCTTC CASSPGKFDRIGTF 14 TRBJ1-2 . TRBV19 .
TGTGCCAGCAGCCAACGACAGGGTGCTGAAGCTTTCTTT CASSQRQGAEAFF 13 TRBJ1-1 many TRBV7-3 TRBD1
TGTGCCAGCGTGCCTGGGGCGGGGGCCAACGTCCTGACTTTC CASVPGAGANVLTF 14 TRBJ2-6 many TRBV12-3/TRBV12-4 .
TGTGCCAGCAGTTTGAGAACCAGAGCTTTCTTT CASSLRTRAFF 11 TRBJ1-1 many TRBV12-3/TRBV12-4 .
TGTGCCAGCAGCTTAGCCCCTAGCGGGAGTCATGGGTTCTTC CASSLAPSGSHGFF 14 TRBJ2-1 many TRBV11-2 TRBD2
TGTGCCAGCACCCCAACGCCGGGACAGCCTAATGAAAAACTGTTTTTT CASTPTPGQPNEKLFF 16 TRBJ1-4 many TRBV9 TRBD1
TGTGCCAGCAGCTTAGTATCTCCCGGGACTTTTTACAATGAGCAGTTCTTC CASSLVSPGTFYNEQFF 17 TRBJ2-1 many TRBV7-6 .
TGTGCCAGCACCGGGAGCCCTTCCTACGAGCAGTACTTC CASTGSPSYEQYF 13 TRBJ2-7 . TRBV28 .
TGTGCCAGCATCGGACAGGCCCTCTACGAGCAGTACTTC CASIGQALYEQYF 13 TRBJ2-7 many TRBV6-1 TRBD1